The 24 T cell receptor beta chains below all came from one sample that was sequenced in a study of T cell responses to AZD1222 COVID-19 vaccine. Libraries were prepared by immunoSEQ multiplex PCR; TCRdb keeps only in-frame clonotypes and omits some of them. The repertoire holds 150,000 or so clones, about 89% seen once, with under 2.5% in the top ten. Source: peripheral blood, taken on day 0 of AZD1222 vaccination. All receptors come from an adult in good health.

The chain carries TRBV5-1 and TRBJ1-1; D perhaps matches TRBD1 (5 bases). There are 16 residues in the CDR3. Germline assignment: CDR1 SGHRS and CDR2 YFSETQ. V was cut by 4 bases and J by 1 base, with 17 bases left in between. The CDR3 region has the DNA TGCGCCAGCAGCGCCCGCCCGGTTGGGGGGAACACTGAAGCTTTCTTT. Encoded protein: CASSARPVGGNTEAFF.

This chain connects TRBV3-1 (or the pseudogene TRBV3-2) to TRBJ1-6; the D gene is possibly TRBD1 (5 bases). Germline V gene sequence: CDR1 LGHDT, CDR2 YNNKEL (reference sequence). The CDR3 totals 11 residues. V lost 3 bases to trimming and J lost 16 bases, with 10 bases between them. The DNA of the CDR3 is TGTGCCAGCAGCCAGCAGGGTCCTCTCCACTTT. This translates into CASSQQGPLHF.

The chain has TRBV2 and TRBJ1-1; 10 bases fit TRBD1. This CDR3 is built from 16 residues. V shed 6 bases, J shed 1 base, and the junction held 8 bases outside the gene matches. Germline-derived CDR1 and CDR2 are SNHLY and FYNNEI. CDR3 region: CASRRQGAQKNTEAFF. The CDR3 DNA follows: TGTGCCAGCAGGAGACAGGGGGCCCAAAAGAACACTGAAGCTTTCTTT.

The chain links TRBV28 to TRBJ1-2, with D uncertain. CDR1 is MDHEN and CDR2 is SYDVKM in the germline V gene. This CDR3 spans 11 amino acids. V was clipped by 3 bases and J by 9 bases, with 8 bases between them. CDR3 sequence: CASSFTTSYTF. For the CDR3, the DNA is TGTGCCAGCAGTTTCACGACAAGCTACACCTTC.

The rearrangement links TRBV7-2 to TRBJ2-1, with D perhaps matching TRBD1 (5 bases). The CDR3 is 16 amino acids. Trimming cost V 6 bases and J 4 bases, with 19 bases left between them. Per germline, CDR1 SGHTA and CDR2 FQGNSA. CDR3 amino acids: CASSAEPGLGYNEQFF. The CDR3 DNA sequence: TGTGCCAGCAGTGCGGAACCAGGGTTGGGTTACAATGAGCAGTTCTTC.

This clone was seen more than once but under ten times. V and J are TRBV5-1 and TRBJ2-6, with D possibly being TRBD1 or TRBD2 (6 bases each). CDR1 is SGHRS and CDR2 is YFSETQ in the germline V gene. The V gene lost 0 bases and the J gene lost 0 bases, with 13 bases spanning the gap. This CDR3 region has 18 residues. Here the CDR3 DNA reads TGCGCCAGCAGCTTGGTAGGGGGGCCGCTCTCTGGGGCCAACGTCCTGACTTTC. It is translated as CASSLVGGPLSGANVLTF.

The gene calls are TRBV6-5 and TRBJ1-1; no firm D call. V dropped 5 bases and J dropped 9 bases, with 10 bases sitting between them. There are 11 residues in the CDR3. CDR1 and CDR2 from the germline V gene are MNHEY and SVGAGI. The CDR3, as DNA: TGTGCCAGCAGTAGTTCGGGTAAAGCTTTCTTT. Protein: CASSSSGKAFF.

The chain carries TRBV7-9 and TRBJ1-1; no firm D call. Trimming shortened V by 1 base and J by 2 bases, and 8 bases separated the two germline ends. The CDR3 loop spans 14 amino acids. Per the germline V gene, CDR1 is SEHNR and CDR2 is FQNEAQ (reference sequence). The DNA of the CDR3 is TGTGCCAGCAGCTTAGGTTTGACCAACACTGAAGCTTTCTTT. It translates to CASSLGLTNTEAFF.

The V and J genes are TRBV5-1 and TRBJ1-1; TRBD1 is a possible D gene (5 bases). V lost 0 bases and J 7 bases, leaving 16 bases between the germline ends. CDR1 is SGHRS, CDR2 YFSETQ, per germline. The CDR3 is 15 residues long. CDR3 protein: CASSLAGSLQGEAFF. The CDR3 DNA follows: TGCGCCAGCAGCTTGGCCGGTTCCCTGCAGGGTGAAGCTTTCTTT.

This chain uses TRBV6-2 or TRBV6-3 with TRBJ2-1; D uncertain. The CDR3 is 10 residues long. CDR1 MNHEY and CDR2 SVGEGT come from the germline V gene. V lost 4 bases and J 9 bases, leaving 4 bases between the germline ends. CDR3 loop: CASSSSEQFF. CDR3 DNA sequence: TGTGCCAGCAGTTCAAGTGAGCAGTTCTTC.

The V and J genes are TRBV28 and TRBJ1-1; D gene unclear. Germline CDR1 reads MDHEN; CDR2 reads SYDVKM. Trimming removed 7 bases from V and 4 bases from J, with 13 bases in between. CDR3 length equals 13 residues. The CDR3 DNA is TGTGCCAGCACCCCAGACGTGGCCACTGAAGCTTTCTTT. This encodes CASTPDVATEAFF.

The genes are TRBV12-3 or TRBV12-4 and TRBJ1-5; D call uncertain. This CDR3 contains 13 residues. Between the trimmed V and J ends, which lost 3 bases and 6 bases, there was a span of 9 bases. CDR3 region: CASSLGRFQPQHF. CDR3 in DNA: TGTGCCAGCAGTTTGGGCCGGTTTCAGCCCCAGCATTTT.

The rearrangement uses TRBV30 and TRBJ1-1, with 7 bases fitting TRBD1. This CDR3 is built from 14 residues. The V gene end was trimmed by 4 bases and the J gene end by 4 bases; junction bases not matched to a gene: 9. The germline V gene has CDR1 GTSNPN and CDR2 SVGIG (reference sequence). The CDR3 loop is CAWTLGTDLTEAFF. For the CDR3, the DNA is TGTGCCTGGACTTTGGGGACAGACCTCACTGAAGCTTTCTTT.

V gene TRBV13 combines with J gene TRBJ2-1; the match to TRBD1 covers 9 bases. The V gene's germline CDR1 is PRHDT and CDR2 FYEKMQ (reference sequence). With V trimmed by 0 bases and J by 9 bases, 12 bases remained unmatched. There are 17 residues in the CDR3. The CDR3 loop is CASSLGSGQGPFGEQFF. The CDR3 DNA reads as TGTGCCAGCAGCTTAGGCTCGGGACAGGGCCCTTTCGGTGAGCAGTTCTTC.

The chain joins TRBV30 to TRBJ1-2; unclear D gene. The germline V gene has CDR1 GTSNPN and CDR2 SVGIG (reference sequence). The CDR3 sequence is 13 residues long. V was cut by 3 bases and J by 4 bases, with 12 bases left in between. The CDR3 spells CAWSKSQPYGYTF. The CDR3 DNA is TGTGCCTGGAGCAAATCCCAACCCTATGGCTACACCTTC.

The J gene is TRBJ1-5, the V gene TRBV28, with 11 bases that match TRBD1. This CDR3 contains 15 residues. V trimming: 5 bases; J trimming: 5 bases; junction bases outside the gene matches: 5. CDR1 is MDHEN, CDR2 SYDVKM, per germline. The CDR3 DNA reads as TGTGCCAGCAGTGCCCGGGACAGGGGGTATCAGCCCCAGCATTTT. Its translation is CASSARDRGYQPQHF.

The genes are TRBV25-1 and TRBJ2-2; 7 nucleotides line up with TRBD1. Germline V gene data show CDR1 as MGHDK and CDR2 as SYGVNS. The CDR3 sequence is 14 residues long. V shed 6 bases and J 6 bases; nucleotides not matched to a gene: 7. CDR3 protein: CASREGGGSGELFF. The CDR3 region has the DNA TGTGCCAGCAGGGAAGGGGGCGGATCCGGGGAGCTGTTTTTT.

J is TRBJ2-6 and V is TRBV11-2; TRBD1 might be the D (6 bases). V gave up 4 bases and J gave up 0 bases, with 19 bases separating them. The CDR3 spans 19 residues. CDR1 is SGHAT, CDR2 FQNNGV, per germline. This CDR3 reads CASSSTGTPTPSGANVLTF. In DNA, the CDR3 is TGTGCCAGCAGCTCGACCGGGACACCGACTCCCTCTGGGGCCAACGTCCTGACTTTC.

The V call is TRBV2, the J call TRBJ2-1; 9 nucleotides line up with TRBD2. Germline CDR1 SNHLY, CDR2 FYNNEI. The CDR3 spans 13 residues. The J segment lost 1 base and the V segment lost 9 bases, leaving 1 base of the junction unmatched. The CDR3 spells CASAGGSYNEQFF. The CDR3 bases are TGTGCCAGTGCGGGAGGGTCCTACAATGAGCAGTTCTTC.

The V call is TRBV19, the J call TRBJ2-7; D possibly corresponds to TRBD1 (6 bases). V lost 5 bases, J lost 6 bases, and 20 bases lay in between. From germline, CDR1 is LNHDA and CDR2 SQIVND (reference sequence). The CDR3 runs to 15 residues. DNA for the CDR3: TGTGCCAGTAGTGTAAAACTAGTCCCCAGGGGCGAGCAGTACTTC. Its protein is CASSVKLVPRGEQYF.

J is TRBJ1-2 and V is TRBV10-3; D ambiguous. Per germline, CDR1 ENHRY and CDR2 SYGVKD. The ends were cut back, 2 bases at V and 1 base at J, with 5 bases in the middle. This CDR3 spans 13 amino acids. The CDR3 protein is CAISETINYGYTF. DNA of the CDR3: TGTGCCATCAGTGAGACTATTAACTATGGCTACACCTTC.

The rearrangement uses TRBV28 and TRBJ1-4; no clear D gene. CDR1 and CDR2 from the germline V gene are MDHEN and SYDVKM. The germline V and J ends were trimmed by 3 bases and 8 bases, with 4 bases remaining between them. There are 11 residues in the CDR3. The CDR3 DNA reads TGTGCCAGCAGTTTCTACGAAAAACTGTTTTTT. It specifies CASSFYEKLFF.

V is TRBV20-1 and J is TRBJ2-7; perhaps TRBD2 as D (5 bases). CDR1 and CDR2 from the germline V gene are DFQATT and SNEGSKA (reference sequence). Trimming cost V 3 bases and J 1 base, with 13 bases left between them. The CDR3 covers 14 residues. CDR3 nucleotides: TGCAGTGCTAGTGGTGGACTCCGATCCTACGAGCAGTACTTC. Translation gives CSASGGLRSYEQYF.

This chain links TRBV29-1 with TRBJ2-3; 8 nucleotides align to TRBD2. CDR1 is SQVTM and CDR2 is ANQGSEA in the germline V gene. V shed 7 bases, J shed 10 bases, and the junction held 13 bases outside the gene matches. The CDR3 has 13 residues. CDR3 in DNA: TGCAGCGCGAAGGGACTAGATAGACAACCGCAGTATTTT. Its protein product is CSAKGLDRQPQYF.